This TCR beta chain emerged from a study of blood T cell repertoires in COVID-19. Overall study context: Whether acute or convalescent, the COVID-19 samples came from the United States, Italy and Spain. In each case, the material was cDNA or gDNA derived from T cells, B-cell-depleted T cells, or PBMCs.

This CDR3 spans 13 amino acids. The V gene's germline CDR1 is MNHEY and CDR2 SVGAGI. V shed 7 bases, J shed 4 bases, and the junction held 5 bases outside the gene matches. How the authors handled the data: Reference gene primer amplification yielded estimated nucleated cell counts. Clones were read by immunoSEQ multiplex PCR, and TCRdb kept only the in-frame ones, dropping some. That table furnishes V, J and clone size, whereas the DNA furnished D and trimming. The profile shows 100,000 to 150,000 clones, approximately 81% of them singletons. The V call is TRBV6-5, the J call TRBJ1-2; the match to TRBD1 covers 8 bases. Sequenced: peripheral blood. This sequence originates from a man in his sixties with acute or convalescent COVID-19. The CDR3 nucleotides read TGTGCCAGCAAACCCGGGACAGGCTATGGCTACACCTTC. Translating gives CASKPGTGYGYTF.